A selection of T cell receptor beta chains follows, all from one sample in a study of shared clonotypes between healthy human individuals. Sequenced by immunoSEQ multiplex PCR; TCRdb stores in-frame clones only, minus some. This table has approximately 2.4 million clones, roughly 95% appearing once. Source material: naive CD4+ T cells sorted from blood. The receptors come from a man younger than 35 in good health. Each CDR3 is given with its conserved first and last residue. The order of the fields is CDR3 length, J gene, D gene, V gene, clone size, CDR3 DNA, CDR3 protein. The D gene is left open where the match is weak. Size is omitted from some rows. Given values are once, few, many or a class for expanded clones.

10	TRBJ2-7	NA	TRBV7-9	NA	TGTGCCAGCAGCTCCGACGAGCAGTACTTC	CASSSDEQYF
14	TRBJ1-5	TRBD1	TRBV28	NA	TGTGCCAGCAGCTCGGGACAGATTAATCAGCCCCAGCATTTT	CASSSGQINQPQHF
15	TRBJ1-2	TRBD1	TRBV27	NA	TGTGCCAGCAGTTCGGGGACAGGGGGCAGCTATGGCTACACCTTC	CASSSGTGGSYGYTF
13	TRBJ2-2	TRBD1	TRBV19	NA	TGTGCCAGTACAGGGGGCTACACCGGGGAGCTGTTTTTT	CASTGGYTGELFF
17	TRBJ1-5	TRBD1	TRBV2	NA	TGTGCCAGCAGTGGGACAGGGGGGCTTGGGAGCAATCAGCCCCAGCATTTT	CASSGTGGLGSNQPQHF
14	TRBJ1-5	NA	TRBV19	NA	TGTGCCAGTAGTATTTCTCCGAGTCAGGAGCCCCAGCATTTT	CASSISPSQEPQHF
15	TRBJ2-2	NA	TRBV18	NA	TGTGCCAGCTCACTAACGTGGTCGGGGACCGGGGAGCTGTTTTTT	CASSLTWSGTGELFF
15	TRBJ2-1	TRBD2	TRBV9	once	TGTGCCAGCAGCGCAGCGGGAGGCTCCTACAATGAGCAGTTCTTC	CASSAAGGSYNEQFF
15	TRBJ2-2	TRBD1	TRBV19	NA	TGTGCCAGTAGTCCGGGGGACAGGGTGACCGGGGAGCTGTTTTTT	CASSPGDRVTGELFF
16	TRBJ1-1	TRBD1	TRBV6-5	NA	TGTGCCAGCAGTTACTTTCGGACAGGGGGCAACACTGAAGCTTTCTTT	CASSYFRTGGNTEAFF